This note documents a single TCR beta chain sequence. The antigen is unknown. The genomic DNA of each subset was split evenly across several immunoSEQ plates. Per the original data handling: Filtering differed for immunoSEQ, which gave only junction sequences without quality scores. TCRdb's table, derived via immunoSEQ multiplex PCR, lists solely in-frame clones and lacks some. From that table come the V and J calls and clone size; the DNA was used to work out D and trimming. In the table there are about 2.4 million clones, roughly 93% of which are singletons. This record comes from a study of shared clonotypes between healthy human individuals. Study results and limitations: A few donors held about 5% of naive CD4 clonotypes in common. What naive subsets generally showed was a larger estimated richness than memory subsets showed.

The CDR3 has 18 residues. V lost 1 base to trimming and J lost 8 bases; unmatched junction nucleotides: 16. The germline V gene has CDR1 MDHEN and CDR2 SYDVKM. This chain links TRBV28 with TRBJ2-1; the match to TRBD1 covers 8 bases. This clonotype was sampled from a man aged 18 to 29 in good health. Some clones in this sample may be carry-over from other donors' samples. Sequencing was carried out using naive CD4+ T cells from PBMCs. Indicated subset: CD45RA+ positively selected. For the CDR3, the DNA is TGTGCCAGCAGTTTATCGCCAGGGGGCGGGCGAGGGTTGGATGAGCAGTTCTTC. It is translated as CASSLSPGGGRGLDEQFF. The full variable domain, rest sourced from reference TRBV28 and TRBJ2-1, is DVKVTQSSRYLVKRTGEKVFLECVQDMDHENMFWYRQDPGLGLRLIYFSYDVKMKEKGDIPEGYSVSREKKERFSLILESASTNQTSMYLCASSLSPGGGRGLDEQFFGPGTRLTVL.